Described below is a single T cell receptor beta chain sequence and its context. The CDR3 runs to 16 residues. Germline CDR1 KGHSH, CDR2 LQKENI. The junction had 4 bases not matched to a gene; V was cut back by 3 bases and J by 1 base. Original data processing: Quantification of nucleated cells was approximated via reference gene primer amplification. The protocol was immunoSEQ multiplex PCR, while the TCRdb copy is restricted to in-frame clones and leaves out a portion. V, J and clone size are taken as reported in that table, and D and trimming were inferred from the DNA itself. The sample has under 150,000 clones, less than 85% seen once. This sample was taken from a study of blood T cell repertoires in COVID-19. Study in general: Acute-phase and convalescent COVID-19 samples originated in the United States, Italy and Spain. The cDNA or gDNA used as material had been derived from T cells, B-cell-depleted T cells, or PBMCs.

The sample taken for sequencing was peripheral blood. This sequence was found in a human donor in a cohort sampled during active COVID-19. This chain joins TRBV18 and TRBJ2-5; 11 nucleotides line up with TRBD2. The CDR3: CASSPLAGGFQETQYF. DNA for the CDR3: TGTGCCAGCTCACCCCTAGCGGGGGGATTCCAAGAGACCCAGTACTTC.